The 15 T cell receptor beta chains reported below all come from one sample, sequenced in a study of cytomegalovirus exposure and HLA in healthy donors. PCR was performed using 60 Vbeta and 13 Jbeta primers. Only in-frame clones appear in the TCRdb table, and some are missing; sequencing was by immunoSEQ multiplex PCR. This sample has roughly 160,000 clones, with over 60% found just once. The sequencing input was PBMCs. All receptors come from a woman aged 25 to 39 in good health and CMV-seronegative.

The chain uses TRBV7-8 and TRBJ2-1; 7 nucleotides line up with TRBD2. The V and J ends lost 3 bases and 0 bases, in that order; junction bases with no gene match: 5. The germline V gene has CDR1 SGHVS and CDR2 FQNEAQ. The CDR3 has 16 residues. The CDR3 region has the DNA TGTGCCAGCAGCTTCCCGACTAGCACCTCCTACAATGAGCAGTTCTTC. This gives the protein CASSFPTSTSYNEQFF.

CDR3 sequence (DNA): TGTGCCAGCAGCCACGGCAGGGATCGTTACGAGCAGTACTTC. This sequence encodes CASSHGRDRYEQYF. The V call is TRBV27, the J call TRBJ2-7; D possibly corresponds to TRBD1 (5 bases). Germline CDR1 reads MNHEY; CDR2 reads SMNVEV (reference sequence). The CDR3 covers 14 residues. Between the trimmed V and J ends, which lost 6 bases and 4 bases, there was a span of 16 bases.

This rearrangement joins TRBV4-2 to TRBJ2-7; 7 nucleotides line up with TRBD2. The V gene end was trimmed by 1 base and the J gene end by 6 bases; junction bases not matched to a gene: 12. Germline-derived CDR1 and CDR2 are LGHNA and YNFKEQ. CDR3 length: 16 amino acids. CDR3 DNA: TGTGCCAGCAGCCAAGGCCCAATGGGAGGGGAGGGCGAGCAGTACTTC. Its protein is CASSQGPMGGEGEQYF.

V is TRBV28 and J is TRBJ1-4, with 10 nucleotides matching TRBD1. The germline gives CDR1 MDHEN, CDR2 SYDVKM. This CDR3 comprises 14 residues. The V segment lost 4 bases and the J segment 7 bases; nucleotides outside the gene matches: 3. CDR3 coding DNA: TGTGCCAGCAGTTCGGACAGGGGGACTGAAAAACTGTTTTTT. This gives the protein CASSSDRGTEKLFF.

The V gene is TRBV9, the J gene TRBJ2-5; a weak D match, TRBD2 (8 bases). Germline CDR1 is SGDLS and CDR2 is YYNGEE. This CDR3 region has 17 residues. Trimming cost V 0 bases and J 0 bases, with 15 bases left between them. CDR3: CASSVAREGADQETQYF. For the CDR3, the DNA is TGTGCCAGCAGCGTAGCTCGGGAGGGGGCGGACCAAGAGACCCAGTACTTC.

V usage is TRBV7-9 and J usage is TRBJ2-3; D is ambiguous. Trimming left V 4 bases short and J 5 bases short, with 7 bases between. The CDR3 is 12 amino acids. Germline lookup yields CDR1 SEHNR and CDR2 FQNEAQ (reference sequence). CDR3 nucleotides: TGTGCCAGCAGCTCACTTAGAGATACGCAGTATTTT. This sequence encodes CASSSLRDTQYF.

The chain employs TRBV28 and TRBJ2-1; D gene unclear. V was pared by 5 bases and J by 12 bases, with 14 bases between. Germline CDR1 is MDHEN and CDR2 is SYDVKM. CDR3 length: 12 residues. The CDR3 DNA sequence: TGTGCCAGCAGTCCCGCATCTAAGATGCAGTTCTTC. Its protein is CASSPASKMQFF. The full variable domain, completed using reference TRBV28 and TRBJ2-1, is DVKVTQSSRYLVKRTGEKVFLECVQDMDHENMFWYRQDPGLGLRLIYFSYDVKMKEKGDIPEGYSVSREKKERFSLILESASTNQTSMYLCASSPASKMQFFGPGTRLTVL.

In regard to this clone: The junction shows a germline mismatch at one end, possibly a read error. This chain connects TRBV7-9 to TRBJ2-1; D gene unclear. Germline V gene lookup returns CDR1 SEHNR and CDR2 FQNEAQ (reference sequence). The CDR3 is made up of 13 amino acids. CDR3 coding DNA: TGTTCCAGCAGCTTTACAGCCCACAATGAGCAGTTCTTC. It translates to CSSSFTAHNEQFF.

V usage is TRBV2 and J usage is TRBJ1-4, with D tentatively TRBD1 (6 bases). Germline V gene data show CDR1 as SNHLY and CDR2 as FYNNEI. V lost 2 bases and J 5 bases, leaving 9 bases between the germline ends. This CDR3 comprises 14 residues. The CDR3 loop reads CASSEQGPNEKLFF. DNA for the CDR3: TGTGCCAGCAGTGAACAGGGGCCGAATGAAAAACTGTTTTTT.

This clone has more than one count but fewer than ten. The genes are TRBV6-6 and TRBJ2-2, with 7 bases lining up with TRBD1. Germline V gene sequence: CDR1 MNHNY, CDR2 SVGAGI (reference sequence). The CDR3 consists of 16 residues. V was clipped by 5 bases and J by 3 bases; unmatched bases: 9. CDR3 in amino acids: CASSRRTGPDTGELFF. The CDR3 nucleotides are TGTGCCAGCAGTAGACGGACAGGACCCGACACCGGGGAGCTGTTTTTT.

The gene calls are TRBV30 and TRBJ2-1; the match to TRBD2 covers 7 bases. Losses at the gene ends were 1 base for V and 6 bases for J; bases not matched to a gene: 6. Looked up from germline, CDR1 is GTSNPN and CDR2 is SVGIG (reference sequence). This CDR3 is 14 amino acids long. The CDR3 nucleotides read TGTGCCTGGAGTGCGGGAGGAATATTCAATGAGCAGTTCTTC. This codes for CAWSAGGIFNEQFF.

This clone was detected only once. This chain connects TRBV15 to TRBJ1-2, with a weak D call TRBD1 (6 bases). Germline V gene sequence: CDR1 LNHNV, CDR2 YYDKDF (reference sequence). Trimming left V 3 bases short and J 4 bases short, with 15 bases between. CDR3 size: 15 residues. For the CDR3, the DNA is TGTGCCACCAGCAGTACAAGACAGGCCCTCTATGGCTACACCTTC. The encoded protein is CATSSTRQALYGYTF.

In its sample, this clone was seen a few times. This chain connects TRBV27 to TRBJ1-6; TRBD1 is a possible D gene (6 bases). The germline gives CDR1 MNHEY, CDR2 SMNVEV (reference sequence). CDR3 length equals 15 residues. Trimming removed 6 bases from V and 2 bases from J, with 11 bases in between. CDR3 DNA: TGTGCCAGCAGCCATGACAGGACCTATAATTCACCCCTCCACTTT. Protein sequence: CASSHDRTYNSPLHF.

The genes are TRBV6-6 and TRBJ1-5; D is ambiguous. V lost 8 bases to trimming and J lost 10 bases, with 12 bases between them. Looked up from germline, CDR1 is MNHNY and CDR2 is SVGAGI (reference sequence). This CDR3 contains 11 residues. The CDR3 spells CASGPEGPQHF. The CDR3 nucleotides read TGTGCCAGCGGCCCGGAGGGCCCCCAGCATTTT.

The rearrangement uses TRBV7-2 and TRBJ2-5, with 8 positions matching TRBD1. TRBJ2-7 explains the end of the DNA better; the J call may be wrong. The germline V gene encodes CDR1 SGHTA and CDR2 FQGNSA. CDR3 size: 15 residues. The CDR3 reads CASSLMGTGHGEQYF. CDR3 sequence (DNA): TGTGCCAGCAGCTTAATGGGGACAGGCCACGGCGAGCAGTACTTC.